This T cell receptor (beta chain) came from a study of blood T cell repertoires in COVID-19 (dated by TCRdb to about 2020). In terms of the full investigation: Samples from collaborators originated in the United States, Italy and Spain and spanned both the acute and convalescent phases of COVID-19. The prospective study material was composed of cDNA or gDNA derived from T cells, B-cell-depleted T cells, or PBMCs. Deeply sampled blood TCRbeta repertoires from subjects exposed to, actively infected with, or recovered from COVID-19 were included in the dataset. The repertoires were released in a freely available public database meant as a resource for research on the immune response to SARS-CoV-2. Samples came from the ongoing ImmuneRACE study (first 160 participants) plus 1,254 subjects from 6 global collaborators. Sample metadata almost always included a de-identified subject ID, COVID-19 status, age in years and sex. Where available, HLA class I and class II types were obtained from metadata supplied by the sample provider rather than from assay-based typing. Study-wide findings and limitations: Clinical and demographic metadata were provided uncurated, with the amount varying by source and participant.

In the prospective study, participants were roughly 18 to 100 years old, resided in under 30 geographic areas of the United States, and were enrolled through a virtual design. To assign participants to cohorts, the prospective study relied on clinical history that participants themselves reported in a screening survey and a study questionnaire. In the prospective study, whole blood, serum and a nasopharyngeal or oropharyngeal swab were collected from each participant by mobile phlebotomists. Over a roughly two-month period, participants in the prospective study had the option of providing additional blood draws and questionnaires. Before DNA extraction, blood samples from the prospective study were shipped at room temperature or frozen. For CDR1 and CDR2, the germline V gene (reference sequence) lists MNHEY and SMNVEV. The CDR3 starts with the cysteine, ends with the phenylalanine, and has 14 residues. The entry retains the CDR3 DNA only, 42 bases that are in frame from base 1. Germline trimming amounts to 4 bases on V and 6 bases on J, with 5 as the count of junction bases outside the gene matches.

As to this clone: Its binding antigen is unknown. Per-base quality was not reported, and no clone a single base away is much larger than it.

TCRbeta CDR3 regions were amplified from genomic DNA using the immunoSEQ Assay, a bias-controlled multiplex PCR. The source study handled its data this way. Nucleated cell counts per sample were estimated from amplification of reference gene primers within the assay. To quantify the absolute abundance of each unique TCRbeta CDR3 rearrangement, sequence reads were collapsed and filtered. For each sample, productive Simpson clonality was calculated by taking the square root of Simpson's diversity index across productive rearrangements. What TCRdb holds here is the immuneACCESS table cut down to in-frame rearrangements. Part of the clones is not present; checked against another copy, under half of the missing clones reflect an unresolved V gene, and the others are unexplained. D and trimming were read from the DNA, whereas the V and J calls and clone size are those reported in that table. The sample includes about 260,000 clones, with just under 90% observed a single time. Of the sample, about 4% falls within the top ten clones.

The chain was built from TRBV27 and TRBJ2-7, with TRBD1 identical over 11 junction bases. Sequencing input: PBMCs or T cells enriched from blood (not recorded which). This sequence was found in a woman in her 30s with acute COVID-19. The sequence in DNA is TGTGCCAGCAGTTCAGGACAGGGGGCGTCCGAGCAGTACTTC. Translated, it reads CASSSGQGASEQYF.